A single sample is the source of the 2 T cell receptor beta chains below, sequenced in a study of blood T cells in healthy people across ages. A second PCR of roughly 7 to 11 cycles used a sample-barcoded 5' primer and a J-beta primer mix. Each CDR3 protein is one row after TCRdb ran MiXCR on the 5' RACE reads. The top ten hold roughly 24% of the sample, which has approximately 2,000,000 distinct CDR3 sequences, roughly two fifths seen once. Source material: blood. All receptors come from a human donor in good health.

The chain links TRBV6-5 to TRBJ2-7, with D possibly matching TRBD2 (5 bases). The CDR3 runs to 14 residues. Per the germline V gene, CDR1 is MNHEY and CDR2 is SVGAGI. Trimming took 6 bases from V and 6 from J, leaving 18 bases between them. This CDR3 reads CASRTGSPMSEQYF. The CDR3 DNA is TGTGCCAGCAGAACGGGGTCCCCTATGAGCGAGCAGTACTTC.

This chain's CDR3 is CASSVEGPDTQYF. The CDR3 DNA reads as TGTGCCAGCAGCGTAGAAGGCCCGGATACGCAGTATTTT. The rearrangement uses TRBV9 and TRBJ2-3, with no clear D. This CDR3 is 13 amino acids long. CDR1 is SGDLS, CDR2 YYNGEE, per germline. V lost 0 bases, J lost 6 bases, and 8 bases lay in between.